This T cell receptor beta chain appears in the sequencing data of a study of blood T cells in healthy people across ages. A J-beta primer mix and a sample-barcoded 5' primer were used in a second PCR of roughly 6 to 11 cycles. TCRdb re-called the 5' RACE reads through MiXCR, storing one row per CDR3 protein. The table has some 860,000 distinct CDR3 sequences, roughly three fifths seen once; the top ten hold about 26%. This CDR3 comprises 13 residues. In germline, CDR1 is SGHRS, CDR2 YFSETQ. With 2 bases removed from V and 6 bases from J, the gap between germline ends came to 8 bases. This sequence originates from a man aged 40-50 years in good health. The chain carries TRBV5-1 and TRBJ1-4, with a weak D call TRBD1 (5 bases). The sequenced sample was blood. The CDR3 DNA reads as TGCGCCAGCAGCTTCGGGACGGATGAAAAACTGTTTTTT. Translated: CASSFGTDEKLFF.